The 14 T cell receptor beta chains presented below share a single source sample, sequenced in a study of control samples from healthy donors and cancer patients. Sequenced by immunoSEQ multiplex PCR; TCRdb stores in-frame clones only, minus some. The sample consists of 150,000 or so clones, over 85% of them appearing once. Material for sequencing was blood. These receptors came from a man younger than 35 in good health.

In its sample, this clone was seen once. This chain's CDR3 is CASSRGSIQETQYF. Written as DNA, the CDR3 is TGTGCCAGCAGCCGTGGCTCCATTCAAGAGACCCAGTACTTC. The chain couples TRBV11-2 to TRBJ2-5; D uncertain. Germline V gives CDR1 SGHAT, CDR2 FQNNGV. CDR3 length: 14 amino acids. Between the trimmed V and J ends, which lost 5 bases and 2 bases, there was a span of 12 bases.

The rearrangement joins TRBV19 to TRBJ1-4; D unresolved. From germline, CDR1 is LNHDA and CDR2 SQIVND (reference sequence). The CDR3 extends over 13 amino acids. V gave up 10 bases and J gave up 6 bases, with 15 bases separating them. In DNA form, the CDR3 reads TGTGCCACCTCAGAGTCCTTTGATGAAAAACTGTTTTTT. As protein: CATSESFDEKLFF.

This chain links TRBV27 with TRBJ2-7, with 9 positions matching TRBD1. CDR3 size: 14 residues. CDR1 is MNHEY, CDR2 SMNVEV, per germline (reference sequence). V shed 5 bases and J 3 bases; nucleotides not matched to a gene: 5. The CDR3 protein is CASSLGQGFYEQYF. For the CDR3, the DNA is TGTGCCAGCAGTCTAGGACAGGGGTTCTACGAGCAGTACTTC.

The chain recombines TRBV7-2 with TRBJ1-2; no clear D gene. V gave up 1 base and J gave up 4 bases, with 7 bases separating them. The CDR3 is 13 amino acids. The germline gives CDR1 SGHTA, CDR2 FQGNSA. CDR3 sequence reads: CASSLEVPYGYTF. In DNA form, the CDR3 reads TGTGCCAGCAGCTTAGAGGTTCCCTATGGCTACACCTTC.

J is TRBJ1-1 and V is TRBV29-1; no definite D call. CDR3 length: 12 residues. The V gene lost 4 bases and the J gene lost 3 bases, with 9 bases spanning the gap. CDR1 is SQVTM, CDR2 ANQGSEA, per germline. The CDR3, as DNA: TGCAGCGTTGCTAACCCTCACACTGAAGCTTTCTTT. Translation: CSVANPHTEAFF.

This chain links TRBV15 with TRBJ2-1, with D possibly TRBD2 on 6 matching bases. With 4 bases removed from V and 4 bases from J, the gap between germline ends came to 14 bases. This CDR3 region has 15 residues. The germline CDR1 and CDR2 sequences are LNHNV and YYDKDF (reference sequence). This chain's CDR3 is CATSTHPGGYNEQFF. DNA of the CDR3: TGTGCCACCAGCACCCACCCCGGGGGTTACAATGAGCAGTTCTTC.

The rearrangement links TRBV27 to TRBJ1-6, with D uncertain. Trimming removed 11 bases from V and 5 bases from J, with 16 bases in between. CDR1 is MNHEY and CDR2 is SMNVEV in the germline V gene (reference sequence). CDR3 length: 14 amino acids. The CDR3 coding sequence is TGTGCCTTACGCTTAAAGCTAGATAATTCACCCCTCCACTTT. The encoded protein is CALRLKLDNSPLHF.

This clone was seen a single time. V usage is TRBV9 and J usage is TRBJ2-1; D is uncertain. V was trimmed by 3 bases and J by 6 bases, leaving 4 bases between them. The germline gives CDR1 SGDLS, CDR2 YYNGEE. The CDR3 is 11 amino acids. The CDR3, as DNA: TGTGCCAGCAGCGGGGGCAATGAGCAGTTCTTC. Its protein is CASSGGNEQFF.

This chain joins TRBV27 and TRBJ2-1, with D unclear. V dropped 5 bases and J dropped 6 bases, with 5 bases sitting between them. CDR3 length equals 11 residues. Germline V gene sequence: CDR1 MNHEY, CDR2 SMNVEV (reference sequence). Here the CDR3 DNA reads TGTGCCAGCAGTCTTTTCAATGAGCAGTTCTTC. Translated: CASSLFNEQFF.

The chain employs TRBV3-1 (or the pseudogene TRBV3-2) and TRBJ1-1; D is unclear. CDR1 and CDR2 (germline): LGHDT, YNNKEL (reference sequence). Trimming left V 0 bases short and J 4 bases short, with 9 bases between. The length of the CDR3 is 14 residues. CDR3 nucleotides: TGTGCCAGCAGCCAAGATGTCTGGGGCACTGAAGCTTTCTTT. This encodes CASSQDVWGTEAFF.

The chain carries TRBV11-2 and TRBJ1-1; D possibly corresponds to TRBD1 (5 bases). The CDR3 has 15 amino acids. V lost 3 bases to trimming and J lost 1 base, with 12 bases between them. From germline, CDR1 is SGHAT and CDR2 FQNNGV. This CDR3 reads CASSLIRQRNTEAFF. In DNA, the CDR3 is TGTGCCAGCAGCTTGATCCGACAGAGGAACACTGAAGCTTTCTTT.

J is TRBJ1-2 and V is TRBV5-1; D uncertain. The V gene's germline CDR1 is SGHRS and CDR2 YFSETQ. The CDR3 sequence is 11 residues long. Trimming stripped 4 bases from V and 2 bases from J, with 3 bases between. The CDR3 here is CASSGNYGYTF. The CDR3 DNA reads TGCGCCAGCAGCGGGAACTATGGCTACACCTTC.

CDR3 region: CASTLAGVGHEQFF. The CDR3 DNA reads TGTGCCAGCACCCTAGCGGGAGTTGGGCATGAGCAGTTCTTC. The rearrangement joins TRBV6-5 to TRBJ2-1; 10 nucleotides match TRBD2. J lost 8 bases, V lost 7 bases, and 8 bases had no gene match. The CDR3 runs to 14 residues. CDR1 is MNHEY, CDR2 SVGAGI, per germline.

The chain recombines TRBV7-2 with TRBJ2-7, with a weak D call TRBD2 (6 bases). V was pared by 5 bases and J by 7 bases, with 21 bases between. Germline CDR1 is SGHTA and CDR2 is FQGNSA. This CDR3 comprises 15 residues. The CDR3 DNA reads TGTGCCAGCAGCCGGAGGGGCGAACCGCGGGGAGAGCAGTACTTC. Amino acids: CASSRRGEPRGEQYF.